These 24 T cell receptor beta chains share one sample of origin, sequenced in a study of OX40 agonist ivuxolimab in advanced cancers. The assay was immunoSEQ multiplex PCR, and TCRdb's table has in-frame clones only and misses some. The repertoire holds 30,000 to 50,000 clones, with around 88% as singletons. The sample was CD4+ or CD8+ T cells sorted from blood, taken in a trial of the OX40 agonist ivuxolimab. Receptor source: an adult with an advanced solid tumor such as melanoma, head and neck, liver or kidney cancer.

The rearrangement links TRBV28 to TRBJ1-4, with D hard to call. Looked up from germline, CDR1 is MDHEN and CDR2 is SYDVKM. The length of the CDR3 is 13 residues. The ends were cut back, 4 bases at V and 11 bases at J, with 14 bases in the middle. The DNA of the CDR3 is TGTGCCAGCAGTTGGACCTCAGAGGACAAACTGTTTTTT. It codes for CASSWTSEDKLFF.

CDR3 coding DNA: TGTGCCAGCAGTTTAGGGTCGGTCTTCTATGTTAGGGGAAACACCATATATTTT. It specifies CASSLGSVFYVRGNTIYF. This chain connects TRBV28 to TRBJ1-3; no clear D. The V gene's germline CDR1 is MDHEN and CDR2 SYDVKM. The CDR3 consists of 18 residues. With 2 bases removed from V and 4 bases from J, the gap between germline ends came to 21 bases.

This rearrangement joins TRBV7-9 to TRBJ2-5; 8 nucleotides agree with TRBD1. Germline CDR1 SEHNR, CDR2 FQNEAQ (reference sequence). The junction had 6 bases not matched to a gene; V was cut back by 2 bases and J by 4 bases. The CDR3 runs to 15 residues. The CDR3 here is CASSLSRGQRETQYF. CDR3 bases: TGTGCCAGCAGCTTAAGCAGGGGGCAAAGAGAGACCCAGTACTTC.

This clone was seen a handful of times. This CDR3 fails to terminate in the conserved phenylalanine or tryptophan, so it likely reflects a read error. The chain combines TRBV5-1 with TRBJ1-6; D unresolved. Germline CDR1 is SGHRS and CDR2 is YFSETQ. This CDR3 comprises 15 residues. Trimming took 1 base from V and 10 from J, leaving 15 bases between them. The CDR3 region is CASSLIGHGGSPLHL. The CDR3 nucleotides read TGCGCCAGCAGCTTGATCGGGCACGGCGGCTCACCCCTCCACCTT.

The CDR3 is CASSSPGSTDTQYF. In nucleotides, the CDR3 is TGCGCCAGCAGCTCGCCAGGGAGCACAGATACGCAGTATTTT. The chain employs TRBV5-1 and TRBJ2-3; weak D call: TRBD1 (5 bases). Between the trimmed V and J ends, which lost 3 bases and 0 bases, there was a span of 8 bases. The length of the CDR3 is 14 residues. Germline V gene data show CDR1 as SGHRS and CDR2 as YFSETQ.

The V gene is TRBV5-4, the J gene TRBJ2-6, with D possibly being TRBD1 (6 bases). The CDR3 consists of 15 residues. In germline, CDR1 is SGHNT, CDR2 YYREEE (reference sequence). V shed 0 bases and J shed 2 bases, with 6 bases lying between them. For the CDR3, the DNA is TGTGCCAGCAGCTTGGGGGGGCCTGGGGCCAACGTCCTGACTTTC. Residues: CASSLGGPGANVLTF.

This rearrangement joins TRBV2 to TRBJ1-2; D might be TRBD1 (5 bases). This CDR3 is built from 15 residues. Germline values: CDR1 SNHLY, CDR2 FYNNEI. V gave up 4 bases and J gave up 0 bases, with 12 bases separating them. The CDR3 region is CASSGPGRTNYGYTF. CDR3 bases: TGTGCCAGCAGTGGACCGGGACGGACTAACTATGGCTACACCTTC.

This chain uses TRBV2 with TRBJ2-6, with 8 positions matching TRBD1. V shed 5 bases and J 2 bases; nucleotides not matched to a gene: 5. The CDR3 is 16 amino acids. Germline V lookup: CDR1 SNHLY, CDR2 FYNNEI. The CDR3: CASSPTTGAGANVLTF. The CDR3 DNA sequence: TGTGCCAGCAGTCCAACGACAGGGGCTGGGGCCAACGTCCTGACTTTC.

This chain connects TRBV6-5 to TRBJ2-7, with D tentatively TRBD1 (6 bases). Trimming stripped 7 bases from V and 5 bases from J, with 18 bases between. There are 14 residues in the CDR3. Per the germline V gene, CDR1 is MNHEY and CDR2 is SVGAGI. The CDR3 loop reads CASNSPTGKDEQYF. CDR3 sequence (DNA): TGTGCCAGCAATTCACCTACAGGGAAGGACGAGCAGTACTTC.

This chain links TRBV11-2 with TRBJ2-7; D call uncertain. The CDR3 extends over 14 amino acids. Trimming removed 5 bases at V and 5 bases at J, with 16 bases between. CDR1 and CDR2 from the germline V gene are SGHAT and FQNNGV. The CDR3 sequence: CASSPRPGYHEQYF. CDR3 in DNA: TGTGCCAGCAGCCCACGCCCCGGGTACCACGAGCAGTACTTC.

This chain connects TRBV11-1 to TRBJ2-5; possibly TRBD1 for D (6 bases). CDR1 is SGHAT and CDR2 is FQDESV in the germline V gene (reference sequence). This CDR3 spans 13 amino acids. With 0 bases removed from V and 13 bases from J, the gap between germline ends came to 15 bases. The CDR3 DNA reads TGTGCCAGCAGCTTAGCGGGGGCAGCAATAAGGTACTTC. This translates into CASSLAGAAIRYF.

This rearrangement joins TRBV29-1 to TRBJ1-1; tentative D call: TRBD1 (5 bases). V was pared by 4 bases and J by 10 bases, with 16 bases between. This CDR3 contains 12 residues. Germline-derived CDR1 and CDR2 are SQVTM and ANQGSEA. The CDR3 reads CSVGGHRMGAFF. CDR3 DNA sequence: TGCAGCGTTGGTGGACACAGGATGGGAGCTTTCTTT.

The J gene is TRBJ2-3, the V gene TRBV27; D remains unclear. Germline CDR1 MNHEY, CDR2 SMNVEV (reference sequence). Deletions cut 5 bases from V and 0 bases from J, with 9 bases between. The CDR3 has 14 residues. The CDR3 here is CASSRPRSTDTQYF. The CDR3 region has the DNA TGTGCCAGCAGTAGACCCCGGAGCACAGATACGCAGTATTTT.

The chain recombines TRBV5-1 with TRBJ1-4, with D perhaps matching TRBD1 (5 bases). The germline V gene encodes CDR1 SGHRS and CDR2 YFSETQ. Trimming stripped 0 bases from V and 5 bases from J, with 11 bases between. There are 15 residues in the CDR3. The CDR3 nucleotides read TGCGCCAGCAGCTTGGCCTCGACAGAAAATGAAAAACTGTTTTTT. Protein sequence: CASSLASTENEKLFF.

The DNA of the CDR3 is TGTGCCAGTATGGGGGGCTACGAGCAGTACTTC. Translated, it gives CASMGGYEQYF. The chain carries TRBV7-2 and TRBJ2-7, with a possible D match to TRBD2 (6 bases). The CDR3 runs 11 residues. V lost 9 bases, J lost 3 bases, and 9 bases lay in between. Germline V gene sequence: CDR1 SGHTA, CDR2 FQGNSA.

By share, this clone counts as medium-sized. The DNA of the CDR3 is TGTGCCAGCAGTGATTTGGGGCAGATTAATTCACCCCTCCACTTT. Residues: CASSDLGQINSPLHF. The gene calls are TRBV2 and TRBJ1-6; possible D gene TRBD1, 5 bases. Trimming removed 3 bases from V and 6 bases from J, with 12 bases in between. In germline, CDR1 is SNHLY, CDR2 FYNNEI. The CDR3 covers 15 residues.

The chain employs TRBV5-1 and TRBJ1-3; TRBD1 is a possible D gene (6 bases). V lost 4 bases and J 5 bases, leaving 13 bases between the germline ends. The CDR3 runs to 14 residues. The germline gives CDR1 SGHRS, CDR2 YFSETQ. This CDR3 reads CASSTRGARNTIYF. The CDR3 DNA sequence: TGCGCCAGCAGCACCCGGGGGGCCCGAAACACCATATATTTT. The full variable domain, its missing parts supplied by reference TRBV5-1 and TRBJ1-3, is KAGVTQTPRYLIKTRGQQVTLSCSPISGHRSVSWYQQTPGQGLQFLFEYFSETQRNKGNFPGRFSGRQFSNSRSEMNVSTLELGDSALYLCASSTRGARNTIYFGEGSWLTVV.

V and J are TRBV6-1 and TRBJ2-2; D remains unclear. The length of the CDR3 is 13 residues. Germline V lookup: CDR1 MNHNS, CDR2 SASEGT. Trimming took 2 bases from V and 6 from J, leaving 7 bases between them. CDR3 sequence (DNA): TGTGCCAGCAGTGAACAGATAGCCGGGGAGCTGTTTTTT. This codes for CASSEQIAGELFF.

The J gene is TRBJ2-7, the V gene TRBV29-1; 8 positions agree with TRBD1. Germline V gene data show CDR1 as SQVTM and CDR2 as ANQGSEA. V lost 4 bases, J lost 7 bases, and 12 bases stayed unmatched. The CDR3 is 14 residues long. CDR3: CSVGEGQGAGEQYF. The CDR3 DNA sequence: TGCAGCGTTGGCGAGGGGCAGGGGGCAGGGGAGCAGTACTTC.

This CDR3 reads CASSIAPGTGGRSNQPQHF. CDR3 nucleotide sequence: TGTGCCAGTAGTATAGCCCCCGGGACAGGGGGAAGGAGCAATCAGCCCCAGCATTTT. The chain couples TRBV19 to TRBJ1-5, with 11 bases lining up with TRBD1. The germline V gene encodes CDR1 LNHDA and CDR2 SQIVND (reference sequence). The CDR3 is made up of 19 amino acids. After removal of 1 base from V and 1 base from J, the junction contained 9 bases not matched to a gene.

The chain links TRBV5-1 to TRBJ2-5; D is unclear. V shed 3 bases and J shed 5 bases, with 20 bases lying between them. The CDR3 runs 16 residues. From germline, CDR1 is SGHRS and CDR2 YFSETQ. CDR3 loop: CASSSASKRPWETQYF. CDR3 nucleotide sequence: TGCGCCAGCAGCTCGGCCTCGAAGAGGCCTTGGGAGACCCAGTACTTC.

This clone was detected only a few times. V usage is TRBV28 and J usage is TRBJ1-1, with D possibly TRBD1 on 6 matching bases. The CDR3 runs 18 residues. The germline V gene encodes CDR1 MDHEN and CDR2 SYDVKM. With 6 bases removed from V and 7 bases from J, the gap between germline ends came to 30 bases. CDR3 residues: CASSSTQSSDRSRIEAFF. CDR3 DNA sequence: TGTGCCAGCAGCTCGACCCAGAGCTCGGACAGATCCCGGATTGAAGCTTTCTTT.

This clone occurred a few times. The rearrangement joins TRBV2 to TRBJ1-5; possible D gene TRBD1, 5 bases. From germline, CDR1 is SNHLY and CDR2 FYNNEI. This CDR3 is 13 amino acids long. The V gene lost 4 bases and the J gene lost 5 bases, with 9 bases spanning the gap. CDR3: CASSADSDQPQHF. The CDR3, as DNA: TGTGCCAGCAGTGCCGACAGCGATCAGCCCCAGCATTTT.

This clone was seen a single time. CDR3 bases: TGCAGCGTTGTACCCGGCGCCCCGGGGTTGGGAAACACCATATATTTT. Translating gives CSVVPGAPGLGNTIYF. The gene calls are TRBV29-1 and TRBJ1-3; D unresolved. Germline-derived CDR1 and CDR2 are SQVTM and ANQGSEA. The CDR3 sequence is 16 residues long. Between the trimmed V and J ends, which lost 4 bases and 4 bases, there was a span of 20 bases.